This T cell receptor (beta chain) was sequenced in a study of CD8+ T cells in alopecia areata. RNA, once extracted, was reverse transcribed into cDNA for use as the sequencing template. Sequenced by immunoSEQ multiplex PCR; TCRdb stores in-frame clones only, minus some. Among 150,000 or so clones listed, more than 85% were seen once. This clone came up once. Treatment described: oral pan-JAK inhibitor, 5-10 mg twice daily. Germline V CDR1 and CDR2: MGHRA, YSYEKL. Deletions cut 1 base from V and 8 bases from J, with 11 bases between. The CDR3 runs to 13 residues. The source is a human donor with alopecia areata. The sequencing here drew on CD8+ T cells sorted from blood, taken at week 4, from a patient treated with tofacitinib. The genes are TRBV4-1 and TRBJ1-2; D remains ambiguous. In nucleotides, the CDR3 is TGCGCCAGCAGCCAAGTAAACGGACGAGGCTACACCTTC. Its protein is CASSQVNGRGYTF.